Listed below are T cell receptor beta chains from one sample, sequenced in a study of PD-L1 blockade in urothelial cancer. TCRdb's table, derived via immunoSEQ multiplex PCR, lists solely in-frame clones and lacks some. The data contain around 25,000 clones, about 83% of them singletons. The sample consisted of PBMCs, taken around atezolizumab (anti-PD-L1) treatment. These receptors were collected from a man in his fifties or sixties with urothelial cancer. Each CDR3 is given with its conserved first and last residue. The D gene is left open where the match is weak. Clone size is stated in some rows and not others, as once, few, many or a class when expanded.

abundance: -; d_gene: TRBD2; j_gene: TRBJ2-5; v_gene: TRBV10-3; CDR3aa: CAIASGRDQETQYF; CDR3nt: TGTGCCATTGCTAGCGGGAGGGATCAAGAGACCCAGTACTTC
abundance: -; d_gene: TRBD1; j_gene: TRBJ2-7; v_gene: TRBV9; CDR3aa: CASSRRTGGGQYF; CDR3nt: TGTGCCAGCAGCCGTAGGACAGGGGGCGGGCAGTACTTC
abundance: -; d_gene: -; j_gene: TRBJ2-7; v_gene: TRBV28; CDR3aa: CASSSNRDEQYF; CDR3nt: TGTGCCAGCAGTTCCAACCGCGACGAGCAGTACTTC
abundance: -; d_gene: -; j_gene: TRBJ1-1; v_gene: TRBV6-1; CDR3aa: CASSESGKPEAFF; CDR3nt: TGTGCCAGCAGTGAATCGGGGAAACCTGAAGCTTTCTTT
abundance: -; d_gene: TRBD2; j_gene: TRBJ2-1; v_gene: TRBV7-7; CDR3aa: CASSLAGLANEQFF; CDR3nt: TGTGCTAGCAGCTTAGCGGGACTAGCGAATGAGCAGTTCTTC
abundance: -; d_gene: -; j_gene: TRBJ1-1; v_gene: TRBV18; CDR3aa: CASSPTAINTEAFF; CDR3nt: TGTGCCAGCTCACCGACAGCCATAAACACTGAAGCTTTCTTT
abundance: -; d_gene: -; j_gene: TRBJ2-7; v_gene: TRBV19; CDR3aa: CASTISSGGNYEQYF; CDR3nt: TGTGCCAGCACAATTTCCAGCGGCGGAAACTACGAGCAGTACTTC
abundance: -; d_gene: TRBD1; j_gene: TRBJ2-7; v_gene: TRBV5-4; CDR3aa: CASSDETGQTYEQYF; CDR3nt: TGTGCCAGCAGCGACGAAACGGGACAGACCTACGAGCAGTACTTC
abundance: -; d_gene: TRBD1; j_gene: TRBJ2-3; v_gene: TRBV6-6; CDR3aa: CASSWTGGGRDTQYF; CDR3nt: TGTGCCAGCTCCTGGACAGGGGGTGGTAGAGATACGCAGTATTTT
abundance: -; d_gene: -; j_gene: TRBJ2-2; v_gene: TRBV10-2; CDR3aa: CASRRGGGELFF; CDR3nt: TGCGCCAGCAGGAGGGGAGGCGGGGAGCTGTTTTTT
abundance: -; d_gene: TRBD2; j_gene: TRBJ2-1; v_gene: TRBV19; CDR3aa: CASSMGTRYNEQFF; CDR3nt: TGTGCCAGTAGTATGGGGACTAGATACAATGAGCAGTTCTTC
abundance: -; d_gene: -; j_gene: TRBJ1-1; v_gene: TRBV29-1; CDR3aa: CSVEDLWGGSGTEAFF; CDR3nt: TGCAGCGTTGAAGACTTATGGGGGGGCTCGGGGACTGAAGCTTTCTTT
abundance: -; d_gene: TRBD1; j_gene: TRBJ1-1; v_gene: TRBV18; CDR3aa: CASSPQQGRPEAFF; CDR3nt: TGTGCCAGCTCACCCCAACAGGGGAGGCCTGAAGCTTTCTTT
abundance: -; d_gene: -; j_gene: TRBJ2-5; v_gene: TRBV4-3; CDR3aa: CASSQIPSTAETQYF; CDR3nt: TGCGCCAGCAGCCAGATCCCTAGCACCGCGGAGACCCAGTACTTC
abundance: -; d_gene: -; j_gene: TRBJ2-2; v_gene: TRBV6-1; CDR3aa: CASSARHATGELFF; CDR3nt: TGTGCCAGCAGCGCCAGGCACGCTACCGGGGAGCTGTTTTTT
abundance: -; d_gene: TRBD1; j_gene: TRBJ2-1; v_gene: TRBV10-1; CDR3aa: CASSGDRYNEQFF; CDR3nt: TGCGCCAGCAGTGGGGACAGGTACAATGAGCAGTTCTTC
abundance: once; d_gene: -; j_gene: TRBJ1-5; v_gene: TRBV9; CDR3aa: CASSKQDSSGPQHF; CDR3nt: TGTGCCAGCAGCAAGCAGGACTCATCGGGGCCCCAGCATTTT
abundance: -; d_gene: -; j_gene: TRBJ2-7; v_gene: TRBV19; CDR3aa: CASSIQQGSYEQYF; CDR3nt: TGTGCCAGTAGCATCCAACAGGGATCCTACGAGCAGTACTTC
abundance: -; d_gene: TRBD1; j_gene: TRBJ1-5; v_gene: TRBV7-2; CDR3aa: CASSLDGQGSNQPQHF; CDR3nt: TGTGCCAGCAGCTTGGACGGACAGGGAAGCAATCAGCCCCAGCATTTT
abundance: -; d_gene: -; j_gene: TRBJ2-7; v_gene: TRBV6-5; CDR3aa: CASSYIPRGEQYF; CDR3nt: TGTGCCAGCAGTTATATTCCAAGGGGGGAGCAGTACTTC
abundance: -; d_gene: TRBD2; j_gene: TRBJ2-1; v_gene: TRBV15; CDR3aa: CATSRDPLAGVNNEQFF; CDR3nt: TGTGCCACCAGCAGAGATCCACTTGCGGGGGTTAACAATGAGCAGTTCTTC
abundance: once; d_gene: TRBD1; j_gene: TRBJ2-5; v_gene: TRBV5-1; CDR3aa: CASSLDGQGKRETQYF; CDR3nt: TGCGCCAGCAGCTTGGACGGACAGGGGAAGCGGGAGACCCAGTACTTC
abundance: -; d_gene: TRBD1; j_gene: TRBJ2-1; v_gene: TRBV10-1; CDR3aa: CASSPNRGRDEQFF; CDR3nt: TGCGCCAGCAGTCCTAACAGGGGCAGGGATGAGCAGTTCTTC
abundance: -; d_gene: TRBD2; j_gene: TRBJ2-1; v_gene: TRBV7-9; CDR3aa: CASSGLGVASGIDEQFF; CDR3nt: TGTGCCAGCAGCGGCCTCGGGGTTGCTAGCGGGATCGATGAGCAGTTCTTC
abundance: -; d_gene: -; j_gene: TRBJ2-2; v_gene: TRBV18; CDR3aa: CASSHSWRENRRGTGELFF; CDR3nt: TGTGCCAGCTCACATTCTTGGAGAGAGAACCGGCGGGGCACCGGGGAGCTGTTTTTT